The subject of this entry is one TCR beta chain. V gave up 4 bases and J gave up 4 bases; unmatched junction bases: 11. The CDR3 extends over 17 amino acids. Germline-derived CDR1 and CDR2 are MNHEY and SMNVEV (reference sequence). The source of the sample is a study of cytomegalovirus exposure and HLA in healthy donors. A multiplex PCR was run with 60 Vbeta primers and 13 Jbeta primers. Sequencing used immunoSEQ multiplex PCR; TCRdb keeps in-frame clones, though not all of them. The sample has around 180,000 clones, roughly 71% seen once. The receptor's source is a girl between 5 and 17 years old in good health and CMV-seronegative. The chain uses TRBV27 and TRBJ2-1; 9 nucleotides agree with TRBD1. Specimen: PBMCs. CDR3 sequence: CASSSKTGTGYYNEQFF. The CDR3 DNA is TGTGCCAGCAGTTCAAAAACCGGGACAGGGTATTACAATGAGCAGTTCTTC.